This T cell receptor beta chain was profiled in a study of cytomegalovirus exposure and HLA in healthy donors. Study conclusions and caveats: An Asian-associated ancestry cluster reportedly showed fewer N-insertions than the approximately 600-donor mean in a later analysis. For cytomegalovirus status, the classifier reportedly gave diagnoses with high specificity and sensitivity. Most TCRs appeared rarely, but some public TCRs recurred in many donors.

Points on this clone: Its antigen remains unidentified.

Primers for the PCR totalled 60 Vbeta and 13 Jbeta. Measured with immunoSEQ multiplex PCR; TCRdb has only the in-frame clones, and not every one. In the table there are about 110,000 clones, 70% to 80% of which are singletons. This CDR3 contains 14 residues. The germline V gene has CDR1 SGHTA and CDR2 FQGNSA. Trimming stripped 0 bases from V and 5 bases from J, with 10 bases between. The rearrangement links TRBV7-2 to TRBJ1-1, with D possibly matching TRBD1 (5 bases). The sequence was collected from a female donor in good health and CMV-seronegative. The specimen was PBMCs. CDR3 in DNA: TGTGCCAGCAGCTTAGCGCAGGGATGGACTGAAGCTTTCTTT. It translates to CASSLAQGWTEAFF.